What follows are 8 T cell receptor beta chains derived from one specimen sequenced in a study of blood T cells in healthy people across ages. A sample-barcoded 5' primer and a J-beta primer mix were used in a second PCR of about 7 to 11 cycles. TCRdb processed the 5' RACE reads anew with MiXCR; each CDR3 protein has one entry. The repertoire holds around 1,000,000 distinct CDR3 sequences, approximately 25% seen once, with less than 0.75% in the top ten. This sample also belongs to another study, concerning T cells of mothers and their children.

Sequences were obtained from blood. The receptors derive from a girl aged 2 to 10 in good health.

This clonotype has a handful of counts. The chain couples TRBV12-3 or TRBV12-4 to TRBJ2-5, with 8 positions matching TRBD1. The CDR3 is 13 residues long. Trimming removed 7 bases from V and 5 bases from J; junction bases left unmatched: 6. The CDR3 DNA reads TGTGCCAGCACGGACAGGGAGGATGAGACCCAGTACTTC. It yields the protein CASTDREDETQYF.

This clonotype occurred a few times. The rearrangement uses TRBV29-1 and TRBJ1-2, with no clear D. V was pared by 2 bases and J by 7 bases, with 17 bases between. The CDR3 has 14 residues. CDR1 and CDR2 from the germline V gene are SQVTM and ANQGSEA. CDR3 coding DNA: TGCAGCGTTGAACGCAGGTTAATTTTAGGTGGCTACACCTTC. Its protein product is CSVERRLILGGYTF.

This clonotype was detected only a few times. Sequence at one end of the junction differs from germline and may be a read error. CDR3 protein: CATSDSRQVGKSIQYF. The CDR3 nucleotides are TGTGCCACCAGTGATTCGAGACAGGTGGGCAAAAGCATTCAGTACTTC. V is TRBV24-1 and J is TRBJ2-4; perhaps TRBD1 as D (6 bases). Germline assignment: CDR1 KGHDR and CDR2 SFDVKD. The CDR3 sequence is 16 residues long.

The chain uses TRBV7-8 and TRBJ2-5; TRBD2 is a possible D gene (5 bases). The J call may be incorrect, as the DNA end agrees better with TRBJ2-1. The germline V gene has CDR1 SGHVS and CDR2 FQNEAQ. CDR3 length: 13 residues. The CDR3 nucleotides read TGTGCCAGCCGCGGGCTAAACTACAATGAGCAGTTCTTC. It translates to CASRGLNYNEQFF.

V is TRBV29-1 and J is TRBJ1-1, with 7 nucleotides matching TRBD1. The trim removed 5 bases at V and 5 bases at J, leaving 14 bases unmatched. The CDR3 sequence is 15 residues long. Looked up from germline, CDR1 is SQVTM and CDR2 is ANQGSEA. CDR3 in amino acids: CSVTAVRQGRTEAFF. CDR3 nucleotide sequence: TGCAGCGTTACCGCAGTAAGACAGGGAAGAACTGAAGCTTTCTTT.

This clonotype was detected a few times. The chain employs TRBV20-1 and TRBJ2-7, with 7 bases identical to TRBD2. The CDR3 loop spans 13 amino acids. The J segment lost 2 bases and the V segment lost 5 bases, leaving 6 bases of the junction unmatched. Germline CDR1 DFQATT, CDR2 SNEGSKA (reference sequence). This CDR3 is CSAPIAGAYEQYF. The CDR3 coding sequence is TGCAGTGCTCCGATCGCGGGAGCCTACGAGCAGTACTTC.

J is TRBJ2-3 and V is TRBV7-6; 7 bases agree with TRBD1. Germline V gene lookup returns CDR1 SGHVS and CDR2 FNYEAQ. This CDR3 spans 15 amino acids. The trim removed 2 bases at V and 5 bases at J, leaving 7 bases unmatched. CDR3 DNA sequence: TGTGCCAGCAGCTTAACGGGACAGAGGAGAGATACGCAGTATTTT. It codes for CASSLTGQRRDTQYF.

In its sample, this clonotype was seen a few times. The chain carries TRBV6-2 or TRBV6-3 and TRBJ2-1; weak D call: TRBD2 (5 bases). The CDR3 spans 16 residues. CDR1 is MNHEY and CDR2 is SVGEGT in the germline V gene. Trimming shortened V by 0 bases and J by 6 bases, and 15 bases separated the two germline ends. The CDR3 DNA is TGTGCCAGCAGTTACTCGATAAGCGGTTCGGTCAATGAGCAGTTCTTC. It encodes CASSYSISGSVNEQFF.